These 5 T cell receptor beta chains came from one sample sequenced in a study of CD8 T cells in ankylosing spondylitis. TCRdb fed the 5' RACE reads into MiXCR, producing one record per CDR3 protein. The data contain a few hundred thousand distinct CDR3 sequences, about 11% of them singletons. Specimen: blood, either unsorted or a sorted T cell fraction (not recorded which). The receptors shown here come from a male donor with ankylosing spondylitis or in good health (not recorded which).

This clonotype is medium-sized. The chain is built from TRBV7-2 and TRBJ2-1; the match to TRBD2 covers 12 bases. This CDR3 has 16 amino acids. J gave up 9 bases and V 1 base, and 7 bases lay outside the gene matches. CDR1 is SGHTA, CDR2 FQGNSA, per germline. CDR3 sequence: CASSLGGLAGRSEQFF. The CDR3 nucleotides read TGTGCCAGCAGCTTAGGTGGACTAGCGGGGAGGTCTGAGCAGTTCTTC.

This clonotype was observed many times. The chain is built from TRBV5-1 and TRBJ2-5, with 8 bases lining up with TRBD2. V was clipped by 4 bases and J by 4 bases; unmatched bases: 9. The CDR3 runs to 15 residues. In germline, CDR1 is SGHRS, CDR2 YFSETQ. The CDR3 is CASSDGTRVGETQYF. DNA for the CDR3: TGCGCCAGCAGCGACGGGACTAGGGTAGGAGAGACCCAGTACTTC.

This clonotype was observed a few times. The rearrangement links TRBV20-1 to TRBJ2-1, with D unclear. This CDR3 comprises 11 residues. CDR1 DFQATT and CDR2 SNEGSKA come from the germline V gene (reference sequence). The CDR3 sequence: CSESPYNEQFF. Here the CDR3 DNA reads TGCAGCGAGTCGCCCTACAATGAGCAGTTCTTC.

This clonotype was found many times. In nucleotides, the CDR3 is TGTGCCAGCACCACCCGAAGCGGGGCCCGTTACAATGAGCAGTTCTTC. It translates to CASTTRSGARYNEQFF. J is TRBJ2-1 and V is TRBV28; 7 bases map to TRBD2. J gave up 4 bases and V 7 bases, and 13 bases lay outside the gene matches. The CDR3 consists of 16 residues. Germline CDR1 and CDR2: MDHEN and SYDVKM.

The CDR3 protein is CASSPAGGASYNEQFF. The DNA of the CDR3 is TGTGCCAGCAGCCCTGCGGGTGGAGCATCCTACAATGAGCAGTTCTTC. V and J are TRBV7-3 and TRBJ2-1; tentative D call: TRBD2 (5 bases). Trimming shortened V by 5 bases and J by 1 base, and 15 bases separated the two germline ends. CDR3 size: 16 residues. CDR1 is SGHTA, CDR2 FQGTGA, per germline.